The rows below give T cell receptor beta chains drawn from one sample of a study of T cell responses to AZD1222 COVID-19 vaccine. The assay was immunoSEQ multiplex PCR, and TCRdb's table has in-frame clones only and misses some. The repertoire holds 120,000 to 150,000 clones, with roughly 89% as singletons. Specimen: peripheral blood, collected 28 days after the second dose of the MenACWY control vaccine. The source of these receptors is an adult who received the MenACWY meningococcal vaccine as a control. The CDR3 runs from the conserved cysteine through the conserved F or W. A D gene is named only where the DNA matches it firmly. Only some rows state a clone size, as once, few, many or a class for expanded clones.

clone_size: NA; j_call: TRBJ2-3; d_call: NA; v_call: TRBV18; cdr3_nt: TGTGCCAGCTCACGAGACAGGGAGGTGGCAGATACGCAGTATTTT; cdr3_aa: CASSRDREVADTQYF
clone_size: NA; j_call: TRBJ2-1; d_call: TRBD2; v_call: TRBV5-1; cdr3_nt: TGCGCCAGCAGCTTGAAGCTAGCGGGAGGTAATGAGCAGTTCTTC; cdr3_aa: CASSLKLAGGNEQFF
clone_size: NA; j_call: TRBJ1-2; d_call: TRBD1; v_call: TRBV6-5; cdr3_nt: TGTGCCAGCAGTTACGGGACAGGGAGGAATAACTATGGCTACACCTTC; cdr3_aa: CASSYGTGRNNYGYTF
clone_size: NA; j_call: TRBJ2-5; d_call: TRBD1; v_call: TRBV11-3; cdr3_nt: TGTGCCAGCAGCAAAAGGGACAGGGCCAAAATCCAAGAGACCCAGTACTTC; cdr3_aa: CASSKRDRAKIQETQYF
clone_size: once; j_call: TRBJ2-1; d_call: TRBD2; v_call: TRBV7-2; cdr3_nt: TGTGCCAGCAGCGCTGGACTAGCGGGGGCCCTAGGCAATGAGCAGTTCTTC; cdr3_aa: CASSAGLAGALGNEQFF
clone_size: NA; j_call: TRBJ2-7; d_call: NA; v_call: TRBV10-3; cdr3_nt: TGTGCCATCAGTGAGCTATACGAGCAGTACTTC; cdr3_aa: CAISELYEQYF
clone_size: NA; j_call: TRBJ2-5; d_call: NA; v_call: TRBV11-2; cdr3_nt: TGTGCCAGCAGCTTAGAAGAGACCCAGTACTTC; cdr3_aa: CASSLEETQYF
clone_size: NA; j_call: TRBJ2-1; d_call: TRBD2; v_call: TRBV5-4; cdr3_nt: TGTGCCAGCAGTCTAGCGGGGGGCGGGAATGAGCAGTTCTTC; cdr3_aa: CASSLAGGGNEQFF
clone_size: NA; j_call: TRBJ2-5; d_call: NA; v_call: TRBV19; cdr3_nt: TGTGCCAGTAGGACAGGGGAGGGGACCCAGTACTTC; cdr3_aa: CASRTGEGTQYF
clone_size: NA; j_call: TRBJ2-3; d_call: TRBD2; v_call: TRBV7-2; cdr3_nt: TGTGCCAGCAGCTTAGACAGGGGGACTAGCGGGAGCAAAGATACGCAGTATTTT; cdr3_aa: CASSLDRGTSGSKDTQYF
clone_size: NA; j_call: TRBJ1-4; d_call: TRBD1; v_call: TRBV2; cdr3_nt: TGTGCCAGCAGGACTGGGACAGGGGCTTATTTAAAACTGTTTTTT; cdr3_aa: CASRTGTGAYLKLFF
clone_size: NA; j_call: TRBJ2-1; d_call: NA; v_call: TRBV10-2; cdr3_nt: TGCGCCAGCACGCCGACAAACATCGGTAATGAGCAGTTCTTC; cdr3_aa: CASTPTNIGNEQFF
clone_size: NA; j_call: TRBJ1-3; d_call: TRBD1; v_call: TRBV7-2; cdr3_nt: TGTGCCAGCAGCCCCCAGACAGGGAACGGAAACACCATATATTTT; cdr3_aa: CASSPQTGNGNTIYF
clone_size: NA; j_call: TRBJ2-1; d_call: NA; v_call: TRBV6-6; cdr3_nt: TGTGCCAGCAGTCCCATGCGGGGTGCGGGACTCGCGCGTTATGAGCAGTTCTTC; cdr3_aa: CASSPMRGAGLARYEQFF
clone_size: NA; j_call: TRBJ2-7; d_call: NA; v_call: TRBV19; cdr3_nt: TGTGCCAGTTCAAAAGGTGGACAGGGAGGGGCCTACGAGCAGTACTTC; cdr3_aa: CASSKGGQGGAYEQYF
clone_size: NA; j_call: TRBJ2-7; d_call: NA; v_call: TRBV3-1/TRBV3-2; cdr3_nt: TGTGCCAGCAGCCAAGCCCAGGGGAGCGAGCAGTACTTC; cdr3_aa: CASSQAQGSEQYF
clone_size: NA; j_call: TRBJ2-2; d_call: TRBD2; v_call: TRBV5-1; cdr3_nt: TGCGCCAGCAGCTTGGAGTCTCGCGGGAGGGCTGGCACCGGGGAGCTGTTTTTT; cdr3_aa: CASSLESRGRAGTGELFF
clone_size: NA; j_call: TRBJ2-3; d_call: TRBD2; v_call: TRBV15; cdr3_nt: TGTGCCACCAGCAGACCGGGAGGGACTTCCACAGATACGCAGTATTTT; cdr3_aa: CATSRPGGTSTDTQYF
clone_size: NA; j_call: TRBJ2-7; d_call: NA; v_call: TRBV6-6; cdr3_nt: TGTGCCACCCAAACGCCGTCCCTTAGCTCCTACGAGCAGTACTTC; cdr3_aa: CATQTPSLSSYEQYF
clone_size: NA; j_call: TRBJ1-5; d_call: NA; v_call: TRBV5-8; cdr3_nt: TGTGCCAGCAGCTTGTATTACATCCTCCTTCGTCGATGCAATCAGCCCCAGCATTTT; cdr3_aa: CASSLYYILLRRCNQPQHF
clone_size: once; j_call: TRBJ2-2; d_call: NA; v_call: TRBV5-8; cdr3_nt: TGTGCCAGCAGCTTTACAGGCACCGGGGAGCTGTTTTTT; cdr3_aa: CASSFTGTGELFF
clone_size: NA; j_call: TRBJ2-5; d_call: TRBD1; v_call: TRBV7-2; cdr3_nt: TGTGCCAGCAGCAGGGACAGGGGGGAGACCCAGTACTTC; cdr3_aa: CASSRDRGETQYF
clone_size: NA; j_call: TRBJ1-2; d_call: NA; v_call: TRBV9; cdr3_nt: TGTGCCAGCAGCGCCCCCTCGGGGCAAGGGTCGTTTGGCTACACCTTC; cdr3_aa: CASSAPSGQGSFGYTF
clone_size: NA; j_call: TRBJ2-3; d_call: TRBD2; v_call: TRBV29-1; cdr3_nt: TGCAGCGGTGGCGGGGGGAACACAGATACGCAGTATTTT; cdr3_aa: CSGGGGNTDTQYF
clone_size: NA; j_call: TRBJ1-1; d_call: NA; v_call: TRBV5-4; cdr3_nt: TGTGCCAGCAGCTACGCGACGGAAGCTTTCTTT; cdr3_aa: CASSYATEAFF
clone_size: NA; j_call: TRBJ2-3; d_call: NA; v_call: TRBV28; cdr3_nt: TGTGCCAGCAGTTCCGCCTCGGGACTCCTTGGTACAGATACGCAGTATTTT; cdr3_aa: CASSSASGLLGTDTQYF
clone_size: NA; j_call: TRBJ2-3; d_call: TRBD2; v_call: TRBV18; cdr3_nt: TGTGCCAGCTCACCCGGGACTAGCGGGAGCAATACGCAGTATTTT; cdr3_aa: CASSPGTSGSNTQYF
clone_size: NA; j_call: TRBJ1-1; d_call: NA; v_call: TRBV7-6; cdr3_nt: TGTGCCAGCAGCTTAGCTGGGGGTTTGAACACTGAAGCTTTCTTT; cdr3_aa: CASSLAGGLNTEAFF
clone_size: once; j_call: TRBJ1-1; d_call: TRBD1; v_call: TRBV5-6; cdr3_nt: TGTGCCAGCAGCTTGCTAGGGGGCGCGAAGTCGAACACTGAAGCTTTCTTT; cdr3_aa: CASSLLGGAKSNTEAFF
clone_size: NA; j_call: TRBJ2-7; d_call: TRBD1; v_call: TRBV6-5; cdr3_nt: TGTGCCAGCAGTCAAACCGGGACAGGGAATTACGAGCAGTACTTC; cdr3_aa: CASSQTGTGNYEQYF
clone_size: NA; j_call: TRBJ2-5; d_call: NA; v_call: TRBV10-3; cdr3_nt: TGTGCCATCAGCGGGCCGGGGGACCAAGAGACCCAGTACTTC; cdr3_aa: CAISGPGDQETQYF
clone_size: few; j_call: TRBJ2-1; d_call: TRBD2; v_call: TRBV5-1; cdr3_nt: TGCGCCAGCAGCTCCGCTAGCGGAGCATACAATGAGCAGTTCTTC; cdr3_aa: CASSSASGAYNEQFF
clone_size: NA; j_call: TRBJ2-7; d_call: NA; v_call: TRBV5-8; cdr3_nt: TGTGCCAGCAGCTTGTTGGTCTCCTACGAGCAGTACTTC; cdr3_aa: CASSLLVSYEQYF
clone_size: NA; j_call: TRBJ2-3; d_call: NA; v_call: TRBV15; cdr3_nt: TGTGCCACCAGCAGAGATCTGCCAGGGTCAGATACGCAGTATTTT; cdr3_aa: CATSRDLPGSDTQYF
clone_size: few; j_call: TRBJ2-3; d_call: NA; v_call: TRBV29-1; cdr3_nt: TGCAGCGTTTCGGTGGGTTCGGGAGATACGCAGTATTTT; cdr3_aa: CSVSVGSGDTQYF
clone_size: NA; j_call: TRBJ1-1; d_call: TRBD1; v_call: TRBV25-1; cdr3_nt: TGTGCCAGCAGTGAAGTGGGCAGGGGGTTCGCTGAAGCTTTCTTT; cdr3_aa: CASSEVGRGFAEAFF
clone_size: NA; j_call: TRBJ1-1; d_call: TRBD1; v_call: TRBV29-1; cdr3_nt: TGCAGCGCGGCGGACAGGGCGGGGAACACTGAAGCTTTCTTT; cdr3_aa: CSAADRAGNTEAFF
clone_size: NA; j_call: TRBJ2-7; d_call: TRBD1; v_call: TRBV7-2; cdr3_nt: TGTGCCAGCAGCTTCCGGGACAGGGGTAACGAGCAGTACTTC; cdr3_aa: CASSFRDRGNEQYF
clone_size: NA; j_call: TRBJ2-1; d_call: TRBD1; v_call: TRBV4-3; cdr3_nt: TGCGCCAGCAGCCAAGATATTCGGCAGGGGGCGGACAATGAGCAGTTCTTC; cdr3_aa: CASSQDIRQGADNEQFF
clone_size: once; j_call: TRBJ2-5; d_call: TRBD1; v_call: TRBV5-1; cdr3_nt: TGCGCCAGCAGCTTGGCTGGGACAGTTGGGGAGACCCAGTACTTC; cdr3_aa: CASSLAGTVGETQYF
clone_size: NA; j_call: TRBJ1-1; d_call: TRBD1; v_call: TRBV14; cdr3_nt: TGTGCCAGCAGCCAAGGGGACAGTCTGGGGACTGAAGCTTTCTTT; cdr3_aa: CASSQGDSLGTEAFF
clone_size: NA; j_call: TRBJ1-1; d_call: NA; v_call: TRBV14; cdr3_nt: TGTGCCAGCAGCCTCTGGAACAGGGCCAACATGAACACTGAAGCTTTCTTT; cdr3_aa: CASSLWNRANMNTEAFF
clone_size: NA; j_call: TRBJ2-1; d_call: TRBD2; v_call: TRBV7-3; cdr3_nt: TGTGCCAGCAGCGAACTAGCGGGAGGGCCCCATGAGCAGTTCTTC; cdr3_aa: CASSELAGGPHEQFF
clone_size: NA; j_call: TRBJ2-1; d_call: TRBD1; v_call: TRBV6-5; cdr3_nt: TGTGCCAGCAGCCACAGGGGGTATACGAACAATGAGCAGTTCTTC; cdr3_aa: CASSHRGYTNNEQFF
clone_size: few; j_call: TRBJ2-5; d_call: TRBD2; v_call: TRBV3-1/TRBV3-2; cdr3_nt: TGTGCCAGCAGCCAGCGGGAGGACGAGACCCAGTACTTC; cdr3_aa: CASSQREDETQYF
clone_size: NA; j_call: TRBJ2-1; d_call: NA; v_call: TRBV27; cdr3_nt: TGTGCCAGCAGGGACTACAATGAGCAGTTCTTC; cdr3_aa: CASRDYNEQFF
clone_size: NA; j_call: TRBJ1-2; d_call: NA; v_call: TRBV15; cdr3_nt: TGTGCCACCAGCCGAGGATGGGGGGCTGCTGGCTACACCTTC; cdr3_aa: CATSRGWGAAGYTF
clone_size: NA; j_call: TRBJ2-2; d_call: NA; v_call: TRBV5-1; cdr3_nt: TGCGCCAGCAGCTTGGCCGAAATCGGCGCCGGGGAGCTGTTTTTT; cdr3_aa: CASSLAEIGAGELFF
clone_size: NA; j_call: TRBJ2-2; d_call: NA; v_call: TRBV5-1; cdr3_nt: TGCGCCAGCAGCCCCGAGTTATACACCGGGGAGCTGTTTTTT; cdr3_aa: CASSPELYTGELFF
clone_size: NA; j_call: TRBJ1-6; d_call: NA; v_call: TRBV11-1; cdr3_nt: TGTGCCAGCAGCTTAGCGCGGGATTCACCCCTCCACTTT; cdr3_aa: CASSLARDSPLHF
clone_size: NA; j_call: TRBJ1-1; d_call: TRBD1; v_call: TRBV12-5; cdr3_nt: TGTGCTAGTGGCGCCGGACAGGCGAACACTGAAGCTTTCTTT; cdr3_aa: CASGAGQANTEAFF
clone_size: NA; j_call: TRBJ1-1; d_call: NA; v_call: TRBV9; cdr3_nt: TGTGCCAGCAGCGTAGCACCCCTTGGGGGGACCATGAACACTGAAGCTTTCTTT; cdr3_aa: CASSVAPLGGTMNTEAFF
clone_size: NA; j_call: TRBJ2-7; d_call: NA; v_call: TRBV10-3; cdr3_nt: TGTGCCATCAGTGAGTCGGCAAACTCCTACGAGCAGTACTTC; cdr3_aa: CAISESANSYEQYF
clone_size: NA; j_call: TRBJ1-1; d_call: NA; v_call: TRBV5-1; cdr3_nt: TGCGCCAGCAGCTTGCTCCCTGAAGCTTTCTTT; cdr3_aa: CASSLLPEAFF
clone_size: once; j_call: TRBJ2-7; d_call: TRBD1; v_call: TRBV12-3/TRBV12-4; cdr3_nt: TGTGCCAGCAGCCTGGGACAGTACTACGAGCAGTACTTC; cdr3_aa: CASSLGQYYEQYF
clone_size: NA; j_call: TRBJ1-5; d_call: NA; v_call: TRBV12-3/TRBV12-4; cdr3_nt: TGTGCCAGCAGTTTTTCCCCTCAGCCCCAGCATTTT; cdr3_aa: CASSFSPQPQHF
clone_size: NA; j_call: TRBJ1-2; d_call: NA; v_call: TRBV14; cdr3_nt: TGTGCCAGCAGGCCTACGAACGTGGACGGCTACACCTTC; cdr3_aa: CASRPTNVDGYTF